Presented here are 19 T cell receptor beta chains from one specimen sequenced in a study of OX40 agonist ivuxolimab in advanced cancers. Some clones are missing from TCRdb's copy, which holds only in-frame ones; the method was immunoSEQ multiplex PCR. The repertoire holds 65,000 to 75,000 clones, roughly 89% seen once, with around 1% in the top ten. The sample was CD4+ or CD8+ T cells sorted from blood, taken in a trial of the OX40 agonist ivuxolimab. Every receptor here comes from an adult with an advanced solid tumor such as melanoma, head and neck, liver or kidney cancer.

This chain connects TRBV5-4 to TRBJ2-3; 8 bases match TRBD1. The ends lost 4 bases at V and 1 base at J; junction bases unmatched: 5. The CDR3 is 15 residues long. Germline values: CDR1 SGHNT, CDR2 YYREEE (reference sequence). The CDR3 DNA reads TGTGCCAGCAGCAAAGTGGACAGGGGCACAGATACGCAGTATTTT. Its protein product is CASSKVDRGTDTQYF.

V and J are TRBV5-1 and TRBJ2-2; TRBD1 aligns across 7 bases. The germline gives CDR1 SGHRS, CDR2 YFSETQ. The CDR3 contains 15 residues. V dropped 4 bases and J dropped 2; count of bases not matched to a gene: 5. The CDR3 region is CASSPDRANTGELFF. CDR3 sequence (DNA): TGCGCCAGCAGCCCTGACAGGGCTAACACCGGGGAGCTGTTTTTT.

The CDR3 bases are TGTGCCAGCAGCCGCCTCCGGGGGCGCGGCGGGGAGCTGTTTTTT. Translated: CASSRLRGRGGELFF. The V gene is TRBV11-2, the J gene TRBJ2-2; D tentatively fits TRBD1 or TRBD2 (6 bases each). Germline V gene sequence: CDR1 SGHAT, CDR2 FQNNGV. The CDR3 spans 15 residues. V was pared by 5 bases and J by 7 bases, with 17 bases between.

The chain couples TRBV18 to TRBJ1-5; possibly TRBD1 for D (5 bases). Germline V gene data show CDR1 as KGHSH and CDR2 as LQKENI. The V end lost 2 bases, the J end lost 5 bases, and 13 bases lay between the germline ends. The CDR3 length is 15 residues. CDR3 protein: CASSPSQVGDQPQHF. The CDR3 DNA sequence: TGTGCCAGCTCACCATCGCAGGTGGGGGATCAGCCCCAGCATTTT. The entire variable domain, with the rest obtained from reference TRBV18 and TRBJ1-5, is as follows: NAGVMQNPRHLVRRRGQEARLRCSPMKGHSHVYWYRQLPEEGLKFMVYLQKENIIDESGMPKERFSAEFPKEGPSILRIQQVVRGDSAAYFCASSPSQVGDQPQHFGDGTRLSIL.

This chain joins TRBV11-2 and TRBJ2-7; the D call may be TRBD1 or TRBD2 (5 bases each). This CDR3 comprises 14 residues. V lost 2 bases to trimming and J lost 4 bases, with 12 bases between them. CDR1 is SGHAT and CDR2 is FQNNGV in the germline V gene. Here the CDR3 reads CASSLLSGPYEQYF. DNA for the CDR3: TGTGCCAGCAGCTTATTGTCGGGGCCGTACGAGCAGTACTTC.

V gene TRBV7-9 combines with J gene TRBJ2-3; the D is unclear. The CDR3 is 14 amino acids. Trimming took off 5 bases at V and 2 bases at J, with 11 bases between the two ends. In germline, CDR1 is SEHNR, CDR2 FQNEAQ (reference sequence). This CDR3 is CASSHHTNTDTQYF. The CDR3 nucleotides read TGTGCCAGCAGCCACCATACAAACACAGATACGCAGTATTTT. The variable domain in full, with the rest retrieved from reference TRBV7-9 and TRBJ2-3, is DTGVSQNPRHKITKRGQNVTFRCDPISEHNRLYWYRQTLGQGPEFLTYFQNEAQLEKSRLLSDRFSAERPKGSFSTLEIQRTEQGDSAMYLCASSHHTNTDTQYFGPGTRLTVL.

The sample holds one count of this clone. The V and J genes are TRBV7-2 and TRBJ2-2, with TRBD2 matching 9 bases. J lost 6 bases, V lost 2 bases, and 4 bases had no gene match. The CDR3 contains 15 residues. The germline V gene has CDR1 SGHTA and CDR2 FQGNSA. DNA of the CDR3: TGTGCCAGCAGCTTAAGCGGGGGGCTTGCCGGGGAGCTGTTTTTT. It specifies CASSLSGGLAGELFF.

The chain combines TRBV15 with TRBJ2-5, with D tentatively TRBD1 or TRBD2 (5 bases each). The CDR3 runs 15 residues. V lost 6 bases and J lost 5, with 19 bases in between. In germline, CDR1 is LNHNV, CDR2 YYDKDF (reference sequence). The DNA of the CDR3 is TGTGCCACCAGTCCGGGACCTTCCTTTTCGGAGACCCAGTACTTC. As protein: CATSPGPSFSETQYF.

The rearrangement joins TRBV7-9 to TRBJ1-2; D call uncertain. CDR1 and CDR2 (germline): SEHNR, FQNEAQ (reference sequence). Trimming removed 7 bases from V and 1 base from J, with 13 bases in between. This CDR3 region has 14 residues. CDR3 nucleotides: TGTGCCAGCACCGAAGCCGTAGATAACTATGGCTACACCTTC. Its translation: CASTEAVDNYGYTF. Based on the CDR3 plus reference TRBV7-9 and TRBJ1-2, the full variable domain is DTGVSQNPRHKITKRGQNVTFRCDPISEHNRLYWYRQTLGQGPEFLTYFQNEAQLEKSRLLSDRFSAERPKGSFSTLEIQRTEQGDSAMYLCASTEAVDNYGYTFGSGTRLTVV.

The chain recombines TRBV7-2 with TRBJ1-3, with D unresolved. V lost 3 bases and J 2 bases, leaving 5 bases between the germline ends. The CDR3 covers 13 residues. From germline, CDR1 is SGHTA and CDR2 FQGNSA. The CDR3 protein is CASSLGAGNTIYF. CDR3 nucleotide sequence: TGTGCCAGCAGCTTGGGAGCTGGAAACACCATATATTTT.

The chain uses TRBV30 and TRBJ2-5; D is undetermined. V gave up 2 bases and J gave up 5 bases, with 9 bases separating them. There are 12 residues in the CDR3. Germline V gene sequence: CDR1 GTSNPN, CDR2 SVGIG (reference sequence). The DNA for the CDR3 is TGTGCCTGGAGTTCAGGATTGGAGACCCAGTACTTC. Translation: CAWSSGLETQYF.

As concerns this clone: The junction departs from germline at one end; a sequencing error may be responsible. This chain links TRBV19 with TRBJ2-3; 11 positions match TRBD2. This CDR3 contains 16 residues. Germline CDR1 reads LNHDA; CDR2 reads SQIVND (reference sequence). CDR3 amino acids: CASSIAGGTGTDTQYF. The DNA of the CDR3 is TGTGCCAGTAGCATAGCGGGGGGGACGGGCACAGATACGCAGTATTTT. Filled out from reference TRBV19 and TRBJ2-3, the complete variable domain reads DGGITQSPKYLFRKEGQNVTLSCEQNLNHDAMYWYRQDPGQGLRLIYYSQIVNDFQKGDIAEGYSVSREKKESFPLTVTSAQKNPTAFYLCASSIAGGTGTDTQYFGPGTRLTVL.

The chain has TRBV10-3 and TRBJ2-7; 8 nucleotides line up with TRBD2. V trimming: 3 bases; J trimming: 1 base; junction bases outside the gene matches: 2. The CDR3 has 14 amino acids. CDR1 and CDR2 (germline): ENHRY, SYGVKD. DNA for the CDR3: TGTGCCATCAGTGACTCGGGGGGGTCCTACGAGCAGTACTTC. Protein sequence: CAISDSGGSYEQYF.

The rearrangement links TRBV12-5 to TRBJ2-1; D possibly uses TRBD1 or TRBD2 (6 bases each). The CDR3 is 16 residues long. Germline V CDR1 and CDR2: LGHNT, FRNRAP. Trimming removed 7 bases at V and 4 bases at J, with 20 bases between. The CDR3: CASVRAGGLTYNEQFF. The CDR3 DNA reads as TGTGCTAGTGTTCGGGCCGGGGGCCTTACTTACAATGAGCAGTTCTTC. The variable domain in full, with the rest retrieved from reference TRBV12-5 and TRBJ2-1, is DARVTQTPRHKVTEMGQEVTMRCQPILGHNTVFWYRQTMMQGLELLAYFRNRAPLDDSGMPKDRFSAEMPDATLATLKIQPSEPRDSAVYFCASVRAGGLTYNEQFFGPGTRLTVL.

The chain is built from TRBV7-9 and TRBJ2-2, with 11 nucleotides matching TRBD1. Germline CDR1 SEHNR, CDR2 FQNEAQ (reference sequence). The CDR3 sequence is 15 residues long. The V and J ends lost 3 bases and 9 bases, in that order; junction bases with no gene match: 6. DNA for the CDR3: TGTGCCAGCAGCTTTAGGACAGGGGGCCTCCGGGAGCTGTTTTTT. This sequence encodes CASSFRTGGLRELFF. The entire variable domain, with the rest obtained from reference TRBV7-9 and TRBJ2-2, is as follows: DTGVSQNPRHKITKRGQNVTFRCDPISEHNRLYWYRQTLGQGPEFLTYFQNEAQLEKSRLLSDRFSAERPKGSFSTLEIQRTEQGDSAMYLCASSFRTGGLRELFFGEGSRLTVL.

The V gene is TRBV7-9, the J gene TRBJ2-7; 9 positions match TRBD2. Germline CDR1 reads SEHNR; CDR2 reads FQNEAQ (reference sequence). The CDR3 totals 15 residues. The V and J ends lost 5 bases and 0 bases, in that order; junction bases with no gene match: 5. The CDR3 DNA reads as TGTGCCAGCAGCCCGCGGGGGGGGAGCTCCTACGAGCAGTACTTC. This encodes CASSPRGGSSYEQYF.

V and J are TRBV6-1 and TRBJ2-7; TRBD1 aligns across 8 bases. The V segment lost 5 bases and the J segment 5 bases; nucleotides outside the gene matches: 11. The CDR3 contains 15 residues. CDR1 MNHNS and CDR2 SASEGT come from the germline V gene. CDR3 region: CASSRRGPRLNEQYF. DNA for the CDR3: TGTGCCAGCAGTCGCAGGGGGCCCCGGCTGAACGAGCAGTACTTC.

This chain links TRBV11-2 with TRBJ2-6; D perhaps matches TRBD1 (5 bases). The CDR3 is made up of 15 amino acids. CDR1 SGHAT and CDR2 FQNNGV come from the germline V gene. The ends were cut back, 5 bases at V and 3 bases at J, with 11 bases in the middle. The chain's CDR3 is CASSRAGYGANVLTF. The CDR3 DNA is TGTGCCAGCAGCAGGGCAGGGTATGGGGCCAACGTCCTGACTTTC.

The V and J genes are TRBV27 and TRBJ2-2, with D possibly being TRBD1 (6 bases). In germline, CDR1 is MNHEY, CDR2 SMNVEV (reference sequence). Between the trimmed V and J ends, which lost 5 bases and 2 bases, there was a span of 15 bases. The CDR3 has 16 amino acids. CDR3 protein: CASSHRVTTNTGELFF. DNA for the CDR3: TGTGCCAGCAGTCACAGGGTTACGACAAACACCGGGGAGCTGTTTTTT.